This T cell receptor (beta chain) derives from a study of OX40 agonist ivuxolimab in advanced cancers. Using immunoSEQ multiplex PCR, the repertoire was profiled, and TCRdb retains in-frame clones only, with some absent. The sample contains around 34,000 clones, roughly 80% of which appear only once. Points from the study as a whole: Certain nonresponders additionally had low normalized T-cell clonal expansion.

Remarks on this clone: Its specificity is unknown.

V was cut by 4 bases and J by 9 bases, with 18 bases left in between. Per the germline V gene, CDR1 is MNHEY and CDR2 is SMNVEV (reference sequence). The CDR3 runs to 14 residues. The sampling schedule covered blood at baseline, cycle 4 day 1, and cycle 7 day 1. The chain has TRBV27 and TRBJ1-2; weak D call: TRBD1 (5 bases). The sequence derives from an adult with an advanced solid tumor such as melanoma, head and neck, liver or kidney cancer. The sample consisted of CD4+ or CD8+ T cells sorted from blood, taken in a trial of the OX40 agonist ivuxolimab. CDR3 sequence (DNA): TGTGCCAGCAGTTGGGGGGTGAACTTGGGAAGCTACACCTTC. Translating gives CASSWGVNLGSYTF.